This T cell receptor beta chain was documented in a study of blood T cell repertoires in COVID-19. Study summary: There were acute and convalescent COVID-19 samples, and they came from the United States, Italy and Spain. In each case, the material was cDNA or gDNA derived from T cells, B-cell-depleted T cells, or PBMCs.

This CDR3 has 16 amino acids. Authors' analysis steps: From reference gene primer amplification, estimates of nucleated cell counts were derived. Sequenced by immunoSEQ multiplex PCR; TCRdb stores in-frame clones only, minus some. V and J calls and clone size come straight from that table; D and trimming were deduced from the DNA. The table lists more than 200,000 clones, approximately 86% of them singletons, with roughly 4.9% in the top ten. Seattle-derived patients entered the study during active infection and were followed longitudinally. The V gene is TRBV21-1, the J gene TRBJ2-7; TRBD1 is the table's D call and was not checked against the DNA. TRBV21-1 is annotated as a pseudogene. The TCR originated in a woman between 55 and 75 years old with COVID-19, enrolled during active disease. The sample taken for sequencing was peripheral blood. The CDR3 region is CASSHRDREGSYEQYF. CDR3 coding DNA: TGTGCCAGCAGCCACCGGGACAGGGAGGGCTCCTACGAGCAGTACTTC.